This T cell receptor beta chain was captured by sequencing in a study of blood T cell repertoires in COVID-19. This CDR3 has 16 amino acids. The V segment lost 5 bases and the J segment 6 bases; nucleotides outside the gene matches: 6. Germline V gives CDR1 LNHDA, CDR2 SQIVND (reference sequence). Using immunoSEQ multiplex PCR, the repertoire was profiled, and TCRdb retains in-frame clones only, with some absent. The sample yields approximately 250,000 clones, around four fifths seen once. The sequencing input was peripheral blood. The genes are TRBV19 and TRBJ1-6; TRBD1 aligns across 11 bases. The TCR comes from a man aged 55 to 70 who had recovered from COVID-19. The CDR3 nucleotides are TGTGCCAGTAGTCCCCGGACAGGGGGCTCTAATTCACCCCTCCACTTT. Translation: CASSPRTGGSNSPLHF.